Shown below are 7 T cell receptor beta chains from a single sample sequenced in a study of T cells in Graves' hyperthyroidism and ophthalmopathy. Using RNA transcripts as the source, TCR beta CDR3 regions were amplified. The study used the HTBI primer set for a first-round RT-PCR of the TCR CDR3. MiXCR, applied by TCRdb to the multiplex PCR reads, yields one record per CDR3 protein. The data show fewer than 350,000 distinct CDR3 sequences, around 15% seen once. Sequenced input: blood. Every receptor here comes from a woman in her forties or fifties with Graves' hyperthyroidism that later progressed to Graves' ophthalmopathy.

V gene TRBV6-1 combines with J gene TRBJ1-5; D might be TRBD1 (6 bases). CDR3 length: 17 residues. Germline CDR1 MNHNS, CDR2 SASEGT. Trimming shortened V by 5 bases and J by 0 bases, and 17 bases separated the two germline ends. The CDR3 protein is CASSNTRGPLSNQPQHF. DNA of the CDR3: TGTGCCAGCAGTAACACCCGGGGGCCCCTTAGCAATCAGCCCCAGCATTTT.

In its sample, this clonotype was seen many times. The chain joins TRBV20-1 to TRBJ2-5; tentative D call: TRBD2 (8 bases). The CDR3 has 17 residues. Trimming took 7 bases from V and 3 from J, leaving 27 bases between them. Germline CDR1 DFQATT, CDR2 SNEGSKA (reference sequence). This CDR3 is CSDDRDRLAGGEETQYF. CDR3 DNA: TGCAGTGACGACAGGGATCGATTGGCGGGAGGCGAAGAGACCCAGTACTTC.

At least ten counts were recorded for this clonotype. This sequence joins TRBV29-1 and TRBJ1-1, with a weak D call TRBD1 (5 bases). CDR1 is SQVTM, CDR2 ANQGSEA, per germline. The CDR3 is 13 residues long. Trimming removed 6 bases from V and 2 bases from J, with 13 bases in between. The CDR3, as DNA: TGCAGCGTCGGGTGGGACGGCAACACTGAAGCTTTCTTT. Encoded protein: CSVGWDGNTEAFF.

At least ten counts were recorded for this clonotype. This sequence joins TRBV27 and TRBJ2-2; tentatively, D is TRBD1 (6 bases). CDR1 and CDR2 from the germline V gene are MNHEY and SMNVEV (reference sequence). V dropped 3 bases and J dropped 7 bases, with 15 bases sitting between them. This CDR3 has 15 residues. The CDR3 sequence: CASSLLGARVGELFF. The CDR3 bases are TGTGCCAGCAGTTTGCTGGGGGCGCGGGTCGGGGAGCTGTTTTTT.

In its sample, this clonotype was seen many times. The V and J genes are TRBV28 and TRBJ2-7; TRBD1 might be the D (5 bases). V was clipped by 7 bases and J by 1 base, with 11 bases between them. Looked up from germline, CDR1 is MDHEN and CDR2 is SYDVKM. The CDR3 spans 13 residues. In nucleotides, the CDR3 is TGTGCCAGCATAGGGGCAGGATCCTACGAGCAGTACTTC. This codes for CASIGAGSYEQYF.

This clonotype showed up many times. CDR3 DNA: TGTGCCAGCAGCGTAACCGAAGGCTTCGTTGGGACCCAGTACTTC. Translating gives CASSVTEGFVGTQYF. The genes are TRBV9 and TRBJ2-5; D call uncertain. The CDR3 spans 15 residues. From germline, CDR1 is SGDLS and CDR2 YYNGEE. Trimming removed 1 base at V and 7 bases at J, with 17 bases between.

J is TRBJ2-3 and V is TRBV9, with 7 positions matching TRBD2. This CDR3 contains 14 residues. V shed 2 bases, J shed 5 bases, and the junction held 5 bases outside the gene matches. Germline V gene data show CDR1 as SGDLS and CDR2 as YYNGEE. The CDR3 sequence: CASSVPGGRDTQYF. CDR3 nucleotides: TGTGCCAGCAGCGTCCCGGGGGGACGAGATACGCAGTATTTT.